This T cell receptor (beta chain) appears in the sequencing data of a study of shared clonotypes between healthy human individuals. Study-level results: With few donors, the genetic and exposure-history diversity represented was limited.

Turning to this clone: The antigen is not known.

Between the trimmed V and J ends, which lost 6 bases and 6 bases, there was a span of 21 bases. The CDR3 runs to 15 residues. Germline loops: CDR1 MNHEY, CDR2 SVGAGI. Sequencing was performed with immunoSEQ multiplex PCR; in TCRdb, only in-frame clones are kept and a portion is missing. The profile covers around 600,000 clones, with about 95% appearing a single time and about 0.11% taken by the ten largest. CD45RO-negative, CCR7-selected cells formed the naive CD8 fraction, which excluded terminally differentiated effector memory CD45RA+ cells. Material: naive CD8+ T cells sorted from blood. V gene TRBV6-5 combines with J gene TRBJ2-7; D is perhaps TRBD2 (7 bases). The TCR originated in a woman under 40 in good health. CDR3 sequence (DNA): TGTGCCAGCAGCCCCGAGGCGGGAGAACAGGGCGAGCAGTACTTC. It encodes CASSPEAGEQGEQYF.